The 6 T cell receptor beta chains given below trace back to one sample, sequenced in a study of blood T cells in healthy people across ages. Then a second PCR, running roughly 6 to 11 cycles, was carried out with a sample-barcoded 5' primer and a J-beta primer mix. MiXCR, applied by TCRdb to the 5' RACE reads, yields one record per CDR3 protein. This sample has over 1.5 million distinct CDR3 sequences, with roughly 52% found just once. Sequenced sample: blood. These receptors were taken from a woman in her thirties or forties in good health.

The chain is built from TRBV10-3 and TRBJ2-3; D not certain. V gave up 2 bases and J gave up 1 base, with 13 bases separating them. Germline V gene data show CDR1 as ENHRY and CDR2 as SYGVKD. This CDR3 has 16 residues. CDR3 in amino acids: CAISEGQRLGTDTQYF. Written as DNA, the CDR3 is TGTGCCATCAGTGAGGGTCAGCGCCTAGGCACAGATACGCAGTATTTT.

This chain uses TRBV4-1 with TRBJ2-3; D unclear. Trimming removed 4 bases at V and 1 base at J, with 12 bases between. This CDR3 is built from 15 residues. Germline CDR1 is MGHRA and CDR2 is YSYEKL. The CDR3 region is CASSPPDRGTDTQYF. The CDR3 DNA sequence: TGCGCCAGCAGCCCCCCCGATCGAGGCACAGATACGCAGTATTTT.

This clonotype has just a few counts. This chain uses TRBV5-1 with TRBJ2-1; TRBD2 matches 7 bases. J lost 8 bases, V lost 2 bases, and 10 bases had no gene match. The CDR3 extends over 15 amino acids. Germline lookup yields CDR1 SGHRS and CDR2 YFSETQ. The CDR3 here is CASSLGTNEMDEQFF. The CDR3 bases are TGCGCCAGCAGCTTAGGGACTAATGAGATGGATGAGCAGTTCTTC.

This clonotype was seen more than once but under ten times. The rearrangement links TRBV29-1 to TRBJ2-5; 10 bases match TRBD1. Unmatched junction bases numbered 4, after V lost 4 bases and J lost 5 bases. CDR3 length equals 13 residues. Germline-derived CDR1 and CDR2 are SQVTM and ANQGSEA. CDR3 bases: TGCAGCGTTGTGACAGGGGGCGGCGAGACCCAGTACTTC. It specifies CSVVTGGGETQYF.

The chain's CDR3 is CASSLDRGPYQETQFF. The CDR3, as DNA: TGTGCCAGCAGTCTGGACAGGGGGCCGTACCAAGAGACCCAGTTCTTC. The chain combines TRBV5-5 with TRBJ2-5; 11 nucleotides align to TRBD1. The J call is in doubt because the DNA end fits TRBJ2-1 better. Germline values: CDR1 SGHKS, CDR2 YYEKEE (reference sequence). The CDR3 totals 16 residues.

The chain uses TRBV20-1 and TRBJ1-6; D unresolved. The V end was cut by 8 bases, the J end by 0 bases, with 11 bases between. Germline V CDR1 and CDR2: DFQATT, SNEGSKA (reference sequence). The CDR3 is made up of 14 amino acids. The CDR3 nucleotides are TGCAGTTCCCCCGGTAGCTCCTATAATTCACCCCTCCACTTT. Translating it yields CSSPGSSYNSPLHF.